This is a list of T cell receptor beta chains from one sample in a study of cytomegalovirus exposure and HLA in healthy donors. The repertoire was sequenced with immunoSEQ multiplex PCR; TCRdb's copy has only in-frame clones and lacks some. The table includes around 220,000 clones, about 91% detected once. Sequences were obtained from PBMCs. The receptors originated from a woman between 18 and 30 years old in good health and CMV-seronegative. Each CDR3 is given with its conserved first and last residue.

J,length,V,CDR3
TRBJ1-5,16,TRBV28,CASSFGGDRLNQPQHF
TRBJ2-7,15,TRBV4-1,CASSQGSWQRNEQYF
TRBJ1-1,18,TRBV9,CASSVSPRVRGLNTEAFF
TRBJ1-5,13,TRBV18,CASSRTENQPQHF
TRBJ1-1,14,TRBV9,CASSPRPVNTEAFF
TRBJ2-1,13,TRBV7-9,CASSRTPYNEQFF
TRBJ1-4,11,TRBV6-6,CASSAGGELFF
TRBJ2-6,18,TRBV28,CASSSGLAGDTGANVLTF
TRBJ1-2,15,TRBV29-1,CSVDAGEQTNYGYTF
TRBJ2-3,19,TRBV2,CASSEGTAGWGVQTDTQYF
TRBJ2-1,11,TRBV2,CASSQANEQFF
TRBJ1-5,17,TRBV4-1,CASSQDGGVAADQPQHF
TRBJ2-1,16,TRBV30,CAWGGRGGLRPDEQFF
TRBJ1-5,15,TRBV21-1,CASSKGSPSRVPQHF
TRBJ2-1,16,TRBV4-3,CASSQGQGAWDNEQFF
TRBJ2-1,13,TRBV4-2,CASSQDQTGEQFF
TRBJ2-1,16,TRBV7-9,CASSSRTSGSINEQFF
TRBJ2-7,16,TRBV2,CASTGLAGGSGYEQYF
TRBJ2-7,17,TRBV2,CASSLNSGLAGVYEQYF
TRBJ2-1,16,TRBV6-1,CASSARTGQSYNEQFF
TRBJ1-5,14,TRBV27,CASSITGLDQPQHF
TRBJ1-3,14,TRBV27,CATQGPAPGNTIYF
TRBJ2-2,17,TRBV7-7,CASSLRLAGGPSGELFF
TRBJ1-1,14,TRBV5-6,CASSLFGRAGEAFF
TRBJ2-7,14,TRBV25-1,CASSESAGWYEQYF
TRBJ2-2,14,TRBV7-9,CASSFLTGTGELFF
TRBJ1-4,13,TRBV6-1,CASSQGAGEKLFF
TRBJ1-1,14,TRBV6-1,CASRSLQGRTEAFF
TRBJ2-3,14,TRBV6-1,CASSTRTGTDTQYF
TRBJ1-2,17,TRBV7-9,CASSLEVGRGRNYGYTF
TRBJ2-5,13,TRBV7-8,CASSLGVLKTQYF
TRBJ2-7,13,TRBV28,CASSFPGIYEQYF
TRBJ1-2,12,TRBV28,CASRPFMRGYTF
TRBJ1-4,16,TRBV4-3,CASSHGYRDIREKLFF
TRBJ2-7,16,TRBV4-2,CASSQTRDRGSYEQYF
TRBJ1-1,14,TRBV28,CATDRDRRNTEAFF
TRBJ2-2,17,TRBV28,CASRAGGIAANTGELFF
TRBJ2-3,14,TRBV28,CASSLTGSSDTQYF
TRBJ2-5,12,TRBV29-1,CSVRAAQETQYF
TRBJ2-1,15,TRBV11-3,CASSLGTTALDEQFF
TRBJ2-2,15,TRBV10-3,CAISEVAGGTGELFF
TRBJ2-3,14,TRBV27,CASSKRGNTDTQYF
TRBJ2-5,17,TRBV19,CASSILPALDRVETQYF
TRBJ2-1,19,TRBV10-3,CAISEGLAGASSSYNEQFF
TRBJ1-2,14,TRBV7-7,CASSPLEGIYGYTF
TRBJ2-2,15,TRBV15,CATSPGQGHTGELFF
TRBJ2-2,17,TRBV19,CASSIMASRTNTGELFF
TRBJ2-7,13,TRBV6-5,CASSYRADSEQYF
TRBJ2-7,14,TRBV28,CASSLDGGAYEQYF
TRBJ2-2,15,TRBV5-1,CASTFWTSGIGELFF
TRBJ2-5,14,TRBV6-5,CASSPQGFWETQYF
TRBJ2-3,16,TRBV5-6,CASSLDNGGPADTQYF
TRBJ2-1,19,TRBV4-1,CASSQGGLAGGPRNNEQFF
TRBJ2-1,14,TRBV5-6,CASSYRDRVNEQFF
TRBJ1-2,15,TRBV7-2,CASSLGTGYPYGYTF